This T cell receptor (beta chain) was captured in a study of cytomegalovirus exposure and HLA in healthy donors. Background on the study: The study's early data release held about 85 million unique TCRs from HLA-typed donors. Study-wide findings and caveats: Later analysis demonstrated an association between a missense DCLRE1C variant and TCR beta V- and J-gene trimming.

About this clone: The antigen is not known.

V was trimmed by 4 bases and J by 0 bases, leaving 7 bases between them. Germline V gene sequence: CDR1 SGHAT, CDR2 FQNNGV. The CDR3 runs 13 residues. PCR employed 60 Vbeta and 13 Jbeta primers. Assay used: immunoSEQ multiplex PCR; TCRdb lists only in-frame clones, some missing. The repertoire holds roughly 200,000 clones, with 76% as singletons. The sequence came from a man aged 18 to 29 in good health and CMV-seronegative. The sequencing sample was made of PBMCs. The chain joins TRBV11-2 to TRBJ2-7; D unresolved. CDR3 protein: CASSSSSSYEQYF. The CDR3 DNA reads TGTGCCAGCAGCTCCTCTAGCTCCTACGAGCAGTACTTC.